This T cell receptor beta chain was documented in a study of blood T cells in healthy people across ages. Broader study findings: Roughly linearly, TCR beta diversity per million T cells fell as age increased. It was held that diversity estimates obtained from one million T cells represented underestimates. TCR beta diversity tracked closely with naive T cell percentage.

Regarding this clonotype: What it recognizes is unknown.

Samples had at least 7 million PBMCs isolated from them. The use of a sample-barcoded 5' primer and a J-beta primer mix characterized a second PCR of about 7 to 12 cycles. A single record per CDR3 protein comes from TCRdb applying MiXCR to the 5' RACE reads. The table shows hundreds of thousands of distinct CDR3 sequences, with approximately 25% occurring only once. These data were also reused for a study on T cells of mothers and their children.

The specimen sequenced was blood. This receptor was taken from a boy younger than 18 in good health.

The CDR3 coding sequence is TGTGCCAGCAGTTATGGAAGACTAGCGGGGAGCTACAATGAGCAGTTCTTC. Protein product: CASSYGRLAGSYNEQFF. The chain couples TRBV6-2 or TRBV6-3 to TRBJ2-1; the match to TRBD2 covers 11 bases. J gave up 3 bases and V 3 bases, and 7 bases lay outside the gene matches. In germline, CDR1 is MNHEY, CDR2 SVGEGT. The CDR3 totals 17 residues.